A selection of T cell receptor beta chains follows, all from one sample in a study of blood T cell repertoires in COVID-19. The assay was immunoSEQ multiplex PCR, and TCRdb's table has in-frame clones only and misses some. The table lists around 190,000 clones, roughly 80% of them singletons. Sequencing was carried out using PBMCs or T cells enriched from blood (not recorded which). The receptors shown here come from a woman aged 25-40 years who had recovered from COVID-19. Each CDR3 is given with its conserved first and last residue. The D gene is left open where the match is weak. The size field is filled for only some rows; it gives once, few, many or a size class.

TRBV7-2	NA	NA	TRBJ1-6	CASSLSGGNSPLHF	TGTGCCAGCAGCTTATCTGGCGGTAATTCACCCCTCCACTTT
TRBV5-1	NA	TRBD1	TRBJ1-6	CASCSGGGNSPLHF	TGCGCCAGCTGTTCAGGGGGCGGGAATTCACCCCTCCACTTT
TRBV20-1	NA	TRBD2	TRBJ2-3	CSASLSREVTDTQYF	TGCAGTGCTAGTCTGTCGCGGGAGGTCACAGATACGCAGTATTTT
TRBV5-1	few	NA	TRBJ1-2	CASSARDDSRGYTF	TGCGCCAGCAGCGCGCGGGACGATTCGCGTGGCTACACCTTC
TRBV7-9	NA	TRBD1	TRBJ1-4	CASSLGTGENEKLFF	TGTGCCAGCAGCTTAGGGACAGGGGAAAATGAAAAACTGTTTTTT
TRBV28	NA	NA	TRBJ1-1	CASSFGGARNTEAFF	TGTGCCAGCAGTTTTGGGGGGGCTCGTAACACTGAAGCTTTCTTT
TRBV19	once	TRBD2	TRBJ2-3	CASKPSGGLGDTQYF	TGTGCCAGTAAACCCTCCGGGGGACTAGGAGATACGCAGTATTTT
TRBV6-1	few	TRBD2	TRBJ2-2	CASSEAGGVTGELFF	TGTGCCAGCAGTGAAGCGGGGGGGGTCACCGGGGAGCTGTTTTTT
TRBV18	once	TRBD1	TRBJ2-2	CASSPPTGMNTGELFF	TGTGCCAGCTCACCACCGACAGGGATGAACACCGGGGAGCTGTTTTTT
TRBV7-9	NA	NA	TRBJ1-1	CITGRGDTEAFF	TGTATAACAGGGCGAGGTGACACTGAAGCTTTCTTT
TRBV15	NA	NA	TRBJ1-2	CATSRDLDRTGYTF	TGTGCCACCAGCAGAGATCTTGACAGGACGGGCTACACCTTC
TRBV2	NA	NA	TRBJ1-1	CASSRDTEAFF	TGTGCCAGCAGCCGGGACACTGAAGCTTTCTTT
TRBV12-3/TRBV12-4	NA	NA	TRBJ1-1	CASSLLSEAFF	TGTGCCAGCAGTTTGTTATCTGAAGCTTTCTTT
TRBV3-1/TRBV3-2	NA	TRBD2	TRBJ2-1	CASRSRGEVNEQFF	TGTGCCAGCAGATCACGGGGGGAGGTTAATGAGCAGTTCTTC
TRBV3-1/TRBV3-2	many	NA	TRBJ1-2	CASSHRGLVGRVNNYGYTF	TGTGCCAGCAGCCATCGGGGATTGGTAGGGAGGGTAAATAACTATGGCTACACCTTC
TRBV5-1	NA	NA	TRBJ1-1	CASSMTGNTEAFF	TGCGCCAGCAGCATGACAGGGAACACTGAAGCTTTCTTT
TRBV19	NA	NA	TRBJ1-2	CASSIRDGYTF	TGTGCCAGTAGTATCAGGGATGGCTACACCTTC
TRBV7-9	NA	TRBD1	TRBJ1-2	CASSLGAQGADLGYTF	TGTGCCAGCAGCTTAGGGGCCCAGGGGGCCGACCTTGGCTACACCTTC
TRBV9	NA	TRBD1	TRBJ1-3	CASSVAGTGNSGNTIYF	TGTGCCAGCAGCGTAGCGGGGACAGGTAACTCTGGAAACACCATATATTTT
TRBV7-9	NA	TRBD1	TRBJ1-6	CASSPPGQLNSPLHF	TGTGCCAGCAGCCCACCGGGACAGCTTAATTCACCCCTCCACTTT
TRBV2	NA	NA	TRBJ1-5	CASSEANFNQPQHF	TGTGCCAGCAGTGAAGCAAACTTCAATCAGCCCCAGCATTTT
TRBV24-1	NA	NA	TRBJ2-7	CATGDTGHEQYF	TGTGCCACGGGCGACACTGGCCACGAGCAGTACTTC
TRBV9	NA	TRBD2	TRBJ2-5	CASSTPLAAYQETQYF	TGTGCCAGCAGCACTCCACTAGCGGCGTACCAAGAGACCCAGTACTTC
TRBV27	NA	TRBD1	TRBJ1-5	CASSLSGQGPTDQPQHF	TGTGCCAGCAGTTTATCGGGACAGGGGCCCACAGATCAGCCCCAGCATTTT
TRBV6-5	NA	NA	TRBJ1-1	CASSYSVVMNTEAFF	TGTGCCAGCAGTTACTCCGTTGTAATGAACACTGAAGCTTTCTTT
TRBV19	NA	NA	TRBJ1-6	CASSPQGTSPLHF	TGTGCCAGTAGTCCCCAGGGGACTTCACCCCTCCACTTT
TRBV5-1	NA	TRBD2	TRBJ2-3	CASSLAGTSGGIDTQYF	TGCGCCAGCAGCTTGGCCGGGACTAGCGGGGGGATAGATACGCAGTATTTT
TRBV3-1/TRBV3-2	NA	NA	TRBJ1-1	CASSQVQFEAFF	TGTGCCAGCAGCCAAGTACAGTTTGAAGCTTTCTTT
TRBV11-2	NA	TRBD1	TRBJ2-1	CASSFDRGANEQFF	TGTGCCAGCAGCTTCGACAGGGGGGCCAATGAGCAGTTCTTC
TRBV5-6	NA	NA	TRBJ2-1	CASSLRGAGLNEQFF	TGTGCCAGCAGCTTGCGGGGGGCCGGTCTAAATGAGCAGTTCTTC
TRBV28	NA	TRBD2	TRBJ2-7	CASSSSGGDEEQYF	TGTGCCAGCAGTTCTAGCGGGGGCGATGAGGAGCAGTACTTC
TRBV28	once	TRBD1	TRBJ2-1	CATRPGGQGTYNEQFF	TGTGCCACCAGACCAGGGGGACAGGGTACTTACAATGAGCAGTTCTTC
TRBV24-1	NA	TRBD1	TRBJ1-6	CATSDDSGTGFGTLHF	TGTGCCACCAGTGATGATTCCGGGACAGGGTTCGGCACCCTCCACTTT
TRBV29-1	NA	TRBD1	TRBJ1-6	CSARDSNSPLHF	TGCAGCGCCAGGGACAGCAATTCACCCCTCCACTTT
TRBV7-8	NA	NA	TRBJ1-1	CASSLAGRPNTEAFF	TGTGCCAGCAGCTTAGCGGGCAGACCGAACACTGAAGCTTTCTTT
TRBV11-2	NA	TRBD1	TRBJ1-4	CASSLGDRGSNEKLFF	TGTGCCAGCAGCTTAGGAGACAGGGGGTCTAATGAAAAACTGTTTTTT
TRBV7-2	NA	TRBD2	TRBJ2-3	CASSLGLASDTQYF	TGTGCCAGCAGCTTAGGACTAGCGTCAGATACGCAGTATTTT